These T cell receptor beta chains were read from a single sample in a study of blood T cell repertoires in COVID-19. Repertoires were generated with immunoSEQ multiplex PCR, while TCRdb's copy carries only in-frame clones and drops some. This table has fewer than 250,000 clones, over 80% appearing once. The sequencing input was peripheral blood. The receptor source for this set is a woman in her sixties with active or convalescent COVID-19. Both conserved end residues are part of each CDR3. D genes are given only for firm matches. Not every row has a clone size; where given, it reads once, few, many or a size class.

v_call	j_call	d_call	clone_size	cdr3_aa	cdr3_nt
TRBV28	TRBJ1-6	NA	NA	CASSPEEGAGWGSPLHF	TGTGCCAGCAGCCCCGAAGAGGGCGCGGGGTGGGGTTCACCCCTCCACTTT
TRBV28	TRBJ2-1	NA	NA	CASRLSGFHEQFF	TGTGCCAGCAGGCTCTCAGGGTTCCATGAGCAGTTCTTC
TRBV6-1	TRBJ1-5	NA	NA	CASSEQPQRSQPQHF	TGTGCCAGCAGTGAACAACCTCAGCGCTCTCAGCCCCAGCATTTT
TRBV6-5	TRBJ2-2	NA	NA	CASSFPGHNTGELFF	TGTGCCAGCAGTTTTCCGGGACATAACACCGGGGAGCTGTTTTTT
TRBV19	TRBJ1-2	NA	NA	CASTRQESVYGYTF	TGTGCCAGTACCAGACAGGAGTCTGTCTATGGCTACACCTTC
TRBV3-1/TRBV3-2	TRBJ1-6	TRBD1	NA	CASSRGQGGSPLHF	TGTGCCAGCAGCCGAGGACAGGGGGGTTCACCCCTCCACTTT
TRBV7-9	TRBJ2-7	TRBD1	NA	CASSLATGNSYEQYF	TGTGCCAGCAGCTTAGCGACAGGGAATTCCTACGAGCAGTACTTC
TRBV6-1	TRBJ2-3	NA	NA	CASSESRDTQYF	TGTGCCAGCAGTGAAAGTAGAGATACGCAGTATTTT
TRBV6-9	TRBJ1-3	TRBD1	once	CASSYPPKTGAGNTIYF	TGTGCCAGCAGTTACCCCCCCAAAACAGGGGCTGGAAACACCATATATTTT
TRBV10-1	TRBJ2-5	TRBD2	NA	CASSDPRLAGSETQYF	TGCGCCAGCAGCGACCCGCGGCTAGCGGGGTCCGAGACCCAGTACTTC
TRBV27	TRBJ1-2	TRBD1	NA	CASSLSSTGAGYGYTF	TGTGCCAGCAGTTTATCCTCGACAGGGGCCGGCTATGGCTACACCTTC
TRBV7-8	TRBJ1-2	NA	NA	CASSLTGANYGYTF	TGTGCCAGCAGCTTAACGGGGGCTAACTATGGCTACACCTTC
TRBV5-1	TRBJ1-6	NA	NA	CASSLGQGFNNSPLHF	TGCGCCAGCAGCTTGGGTCAGGGGTTTAATAATTCACCCCTCCACTTT
TRBV19	TRBJ2-3	TRBD2	once	CASTPAGGGVDTQYF	TGTGCCAGTACCCCTGCGGGGGGCGGGGTGGATACGCAGTATTTT
TRBV7-9	TRBJ1-3	NA	NA	CASSLDSGNTIYF	TGTGCCAGCAGCTTAGATTCAGGAAACACCATATATTTT
TRBV6-5	TRBJ1-2	TRBD1	NA	CASNRGTGDRGYTF	TGTGCCAGCAACCGTGGGACAGGGGACCGTGGCTACACCTTC
TRBV4-2	TRBJ1-5	NA	NA	CASSQDRNSNQPQHF	TGTGCCAGCAGCCAAGACAGGAATAGCAATCAGCCCCAGCATTTT
TRBV6-6	TRBJ2-2	NA	NA	CASTVTGELFF	TGTGCCAGCACCGTGACCGGGGAGCTGTTTTTT
TRBV7-2	TRBJ2-2	TRBD1	NA	CASKTGATGELFF	TGTGCCAGCAAGACAGGGGCGACCGGGGAGCTGTTTTTT
TRBV3-1/TRBV3-2	TRBJ1-1	TRBD1	NA	CASSQDRDRAAFF	TGTGCCAGCAGCCAAGATCGGGACAGGGCGGCTTTCTTT
TRBV3-1/TRBV3-2	TRBJ2-2	NA	NA	CASSQGFAGTNTGELFF	TGTGCCAGCAGCCAGGGATTCGCGGGTACGAACACCGGGGAGCTGTTTTTT
TRBV9	TRBJ1-4	TRBD1	NA	CASSPNPGQPNEKLFF	TGTGCCAGCAGCCCCAACCCGGGACAGCCTAATGAAAAACTGTTTTTT
TRBV18	TRBJ2-7	TRBD2	NA	CASSPGLAGSYEQYF	TGTGCCAGCTCACCGGGACTAGCGGGATCCTACGAGCAGTACTTC
TRBV7-8	TRBJ1-5	NA	few	CASSLSRRYSNQPQHF	TGTGCCAGCAGCTTATCCCGTCGGTATAGCAATCAGCCCCAGCATTTT
TRBV5-1	TRBJ2-4	TRBD2	once	CASSLDAGGENIQYF	TGCGCCAGCAGCTTGGATGCGGGGGGTGAAAACATTCAGTACTTC
TRBV2	TRBJ1-3	NA	NA	CASSLYRVGAGNTIYF	TGTGCCAGCAGCCTATACAGGGTGGGCGCTGGAAACACCATATATTTT
TRBV7-2	TRBJ2-3	TRBD2	NA	CASSWRAAGGDTQYF	TGTGCCAGCAGCTGGAGGGCAGCGGGAGGGGATACGCAGTATTTT
TRBV10-3	TRBJ2-7	TRBD2	few	CAISAVGGVRGYEQYF	TGTGCCATCAGTGCAGTCGGGGGGGTTAGAGGGTACGAGCAGTACTTC
TRBV10-3	TRBJ2-7	NA	NA	CAISDPSPDQGGGLGQYF	TGTGCCATCAGTGATCCGTCCCCGGACCAAGGGGGGGGATTGGGGCAGTACTTC
TRBV10-2	TRBJ1-5	NA	few	CASSDLGRSNQPQHF	TGCGCCAGCAGTGACTTGGGCAGAAGCAATCAGCCCCAGCATTTT
TRBV3-1/TRBV3-2	TRBJ2-5	TRBD2	NA	CASSQDLPGLAGRETQYF	TGTGCCAGCAGCCAAGACCTCCCCGGACTAGCGGGACGGGAGACCCAGTACTTC
TRBV9	TRBJ2-1	TRBD1	once	CASSQGVGILDEQFF	TGTGCCAGCAGCCAGGGGGTCGGAATCTTGGATGAGCAGTTCTTC
TRBV11-2	TRBJ2-3	TRBD2	NA	CASSLVGLAGGSDTQYF	TGTGCCAGCAGCTTAGTAGGGCTAGCGGGGGGGTCCGATACGCAGTATTTT
TRBV28	TRBJ2-2	TRBD1	NA	CASGGQWGSTGELFF	TGTGCCAGCGGGGGACAGTGGGGAAGCACCGGGGAGCTGTTTTTT
TRBV5-1	TRBJ2-6	TRBD1	NA	CASSPGQGYSGANVLTF	TGCGCCAGCAGCCCGGGACAGGGATACTCTGGGGCCAACGTCCTGACTTTC
TRBV11-3	TRBJ1-1	NA	once	CASSFGGTKNTEAFF	TGTGCCAGCAGCTTCGGTGGGACAAAGAACACTGAAGCTTTCTTT
TRBV12-3/TRBV12-4	TRBJ1-1	NA	NA	CASSSGPGAEAFF	TGTGCCAGCAGTTCCGGGCCGGGGGCTGAAGCTTTCTTT
TRBV24-1	TRBJ2-1	NA	few	CATSDTGHRSNEQFF	TGTGCCACCAGTGATACGGGACACAGAAGCAATGAGCAGTTCTTC
TRBV5-1	TRBJ2-3	NA	NA	CASSARQSDTQYF	TGCGCCAGCAGCGCTCGACAGTCAGATACGCAGTATTTT
TRBV6-1	TRBJ1-1	NA	once	CASSEVTYSELGTEAFF	TGTGCCAGCAGTGAAGTTACTTATTCGGAGCTAGGCACTGAAGCTTTCTTT
TRBV3-1/TRBV3-2	TRBJ2-5	NA	NA	CASSHNQETQYF	TGTGCCAGCAGCCACAACCAAGAGACCCAGTACTTC
TRBV29-1	TRBJ2-7	TRBD1	once	CSVGTEYYEQYF	TGCAGCGTCGGGACAGAATACTACGAGCAGTACTTC
TRBV7-9	TRBJ2-1	TRBD2	NA	CASSLPPVASGRRGEQFF	TGTGCCAGCAGCTTACCCCCTGTAGCTAGCGGGAGGAGGGGTGAGCAGTTCTTC
TRBV7-8	TRBJ1-6	NA	NA	CASRRDSVGSYNSPLHF	TGTGCCAGCCGGCGGGATAGTGTCGGCTCCTATAATTCACCCCTCCACTTT
TRBV3-1/TRBV3-2	TRBJ2-1	TRBD2	NA	CASSPPGRVRGNEQFF	TGTGCCAGCAGCCCCCCGGGGAGGGTGCGAGGCAATGAGCAGTTCTTC
TRBV7-9	TRBJ1-6	TRBD1	NA	CASSLDRGDSPLHF	TGTGCCAGCAGCTTAGACAGGGGGGATTCACCCCTCCACTTT
TRBV7-7	TRBJ2-1	TRBD2	NA	CASSLGLGGGYNEQFF	TGTGCTAGCAGCTTAGGTCTTGGCGGGGGATACAATGAGCAGTTCTTC
TRBV5-1	TRBJ2-1	TRBD2	NA	CASSLSSGGAVEQFF	TGCGCCAGCAGCTTGTCTAGCGGGGGGGCCGTTGAGCAGTTCTTC
TRBV11-2	TRBJ2-3	NA	NA	CASSFGPGTDTQYF	TGTGCCAGCAGCTTTGGGCCAGGCACAGATACGCAGTATTTT
TRBV7-2	TRBJ2-1	TRBD2	few	CASSPNKREGRNEQFF	TGTGCCAGCAGCCCAAATAAGCGGGAGGGCCGCAATGAGCAGTTCTTC
TRBV7-3	TRBJ2-3	TRBD2	NA	CASSPRVAGGRGTQYF	TGTGCCAGCAGCCCGCGGGTAGCGGGAGGGAGGGGAACGCAGTATTTT
TRBV2	TRBJ1-6	TRBD1	NA	CASSVTGGTYNSPLHF	TGTGCCAGCAGCGTGACAGGGGGCACCTATAATTCACCCCTCCACTTT
TRBV5-1	TRBJ2-7	TRBD2	NA	CASSLGSGSSSYEQYF	TGCGCCAGCAGCTTGGGCAGCGGGAGTTCGTCCTACGAGCAGTACTTC